These T cell receptor beta chains were read from a single sample in a study of shared clonotypes between healthy human individuals. Libraries were prepared by immunoSEQ multiplex PCR; TCRdb keeps only in-frame clonotypes and omits some of them. The sample has a few hundred thousand clones, 60% to 70% seen once. Material: memory CD4+ T cells sorted from blood. The source is a man between 25 and 39 years old in good health. CDR3s include the opening cysteine and the closing phenylalanine or tryptophan.

cdr3_aa: CASSPEEGPGANVLTF
j_call: TRBJ2-6
v_call: TRBV7-6

cdr3_aa: CAVFSGLSDTQYF
j_call: TRBJ2-3
v_call: TRBV10-3

cdr3_aa: CASSFETVSYEQYF
j_call: TRBJ2-7
v_call: TRBV7-8

cdr3_aa: CASSLKSTDTQYF
j_call: TRBJ2-3
v_call: TRBV28

cdr3_aa: CASSLGQGGGQPQHF
j_call: TRBJ1-5
v_call: TRBV6-1

cdr3_aa: CASSLGWNNEQFF
j_call: TRBJ2-1
v_call: TRBV5-1

cdr3_aa: CASSRQKSDGYTF
j_call: TRBJ1-2
v_call: TRBV6-1

cdr3_aa: CASSFDVIGTFGYTF
j_call: TRBJ1-2
v_call: TRBV7-2

cdr3_aa: CASTVLGTALIF
j_call: TRBJ2-2
v_call: TRBV2

cdr3_aa: CARDHHGSGANVLTF
j_call: TRBJ2-6
v_call: TRBV30

cdr3_aa: CASSPGLDLGEQYF
j_call: TRBJ2-7
v_call: TRBV11-2

cdr3_aa: CATSRALPLTDTQYF
j_call: TRBJ2-3
v_call: TRBV19

cdr3_aa: CASSSQMPNYEQYF
j_call: TRBJ2-7
v_call: TRBV28

cdr3_aa: CASTLTGAGGYTF
j_call: TRBJ1-2
v_call: TRBV11-2

cdr3_aa: CASSSVSGANVLTF
j_call: TRBJ2-6
v_call: TRBV7-2

cdr3_aa: CASSLAFASGANVLTF
j_call: TRBJ2-6
v_call: TRBV5-1

cdr3_aa: CASTQQGLAGADTQYF
j_call: TRBJ2-3
v_call: TRBV25-1

cdr3_aa: CASSQSPMGLTEAFF
j_call: TRBJ1-1
v_call: TRBV14

cdr3_aa: CASSGTGLAGGGGEQFF
j_call: TRBJ2-1
v_call: TRBV2

cdr3_aa: CASSQRVNEQFF
j_call: TRBJ2-1
v_call: TRBV7-8

cdr3_aa: CASSSFLSRNLREGKETQYF
j_call: TRBJ2-5
v_call: TRBV5-1

cdr3_aa: CASSRGLAGGQETQYF
j_call: TRBJ2-5
v_call: TRBV6-6

cdr3_aa: CASSLEPDRETQYF
j_call: TRBJ2-5
v_call: TRBV5-5

cdr3_aa: CASSQQGPLTTDTQYF
j_call: TRBJ2-3
v_call: TRBV14

cdr3_aa: CASSTQGDTQYF
j_call: TRBJ2-3
v_call: TRBV2

cdr3_aa: CAIRDSFNTEAFF
j_call: TRBJ1-1
v_call: TRBV10-3